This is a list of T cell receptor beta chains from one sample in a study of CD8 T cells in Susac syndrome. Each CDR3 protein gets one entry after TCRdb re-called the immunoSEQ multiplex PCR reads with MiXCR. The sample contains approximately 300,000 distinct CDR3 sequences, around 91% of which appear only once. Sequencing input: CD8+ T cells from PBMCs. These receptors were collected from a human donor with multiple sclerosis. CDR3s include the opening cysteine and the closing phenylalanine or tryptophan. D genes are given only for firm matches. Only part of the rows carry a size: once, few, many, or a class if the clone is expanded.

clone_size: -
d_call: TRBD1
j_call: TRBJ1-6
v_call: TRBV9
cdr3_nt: TGTGCCAGCAGCGCCGGGACAGGGGGTTCACCCCTCCACTTT
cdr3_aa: CASSAGTGGSPLHF

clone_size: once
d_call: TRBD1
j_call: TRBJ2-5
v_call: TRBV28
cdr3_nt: TGTGCCAGCAGTGTGACAGGGGAAGAGACCCAGTACTTC
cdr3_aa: CASSVTGEETQYF

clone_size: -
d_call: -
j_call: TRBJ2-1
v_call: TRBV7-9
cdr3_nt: TGTGCCAGCAGCTTCCCACTAGCCAGTGAGCAGTTCTTC
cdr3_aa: CASSFPLASEQFF

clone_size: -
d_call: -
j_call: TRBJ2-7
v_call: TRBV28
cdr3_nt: TGTGCCAGCAGTTTCGCCCCAGGGGATTACGAGCAGTACTTC
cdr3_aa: CASSFAPGDYEQYF

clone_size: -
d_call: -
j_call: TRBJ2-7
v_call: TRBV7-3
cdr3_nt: TGTGCCAGCAGGCCGGAGGGCTCGGGGAGCTCCTACGAGCAGTACTTC
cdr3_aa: CASRPEGSGSSYEQYF

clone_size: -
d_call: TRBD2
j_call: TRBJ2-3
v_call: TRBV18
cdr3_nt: TGTGCCAGCTCGTCGACTAGCGGGGATACAGATACGCAGTATTTT
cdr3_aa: CASSSTSGDTDTQYF

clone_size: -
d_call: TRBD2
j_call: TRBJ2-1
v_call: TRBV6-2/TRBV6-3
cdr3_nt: TGTGCCAGCAGTTACTCGAACCCGCCTCGGAGCGGGGTGACTCCTGAGCAGTTCTTC
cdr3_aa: CASSYSNPPRSGVTPEQFF

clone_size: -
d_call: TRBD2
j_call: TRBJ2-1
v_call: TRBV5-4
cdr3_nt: TGTGCCAGCAGCTTGTATATAGCGGGACATGAGCAGTTCTTC
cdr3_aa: CASSLYIAGHEQFF

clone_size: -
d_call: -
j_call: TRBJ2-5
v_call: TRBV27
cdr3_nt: TGTGCCAGCAGCCCCCCTTGGCGTCAAGAGACCCAGTACTTC
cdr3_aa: CASSPPWRQETQYF

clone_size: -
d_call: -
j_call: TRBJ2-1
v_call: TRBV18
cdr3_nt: TGTGCCAGCTCACCGCAAGGAAGCTCCTACAATGAGCAGTTCTTC
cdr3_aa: CASSPQGSSYNEQFF

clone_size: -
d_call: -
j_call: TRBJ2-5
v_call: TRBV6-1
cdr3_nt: TGTGCCAGCAGGCGGATGGCGCAGACCCAGTACTTC
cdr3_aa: CASRRMAQTQYF

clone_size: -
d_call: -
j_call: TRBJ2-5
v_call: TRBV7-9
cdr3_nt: TGTGCCAGCAGCTTAGGGTCCCTCCCAGGGGAGACCCAGTACTTC
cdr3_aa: CASSLGSLPGETQYF

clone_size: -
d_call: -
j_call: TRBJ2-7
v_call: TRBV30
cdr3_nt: TGTGCCTGGAGTGTATTCGGGAGCTCCTACGAGCAGTACTTC
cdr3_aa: CAWSVFGSSYEQYF

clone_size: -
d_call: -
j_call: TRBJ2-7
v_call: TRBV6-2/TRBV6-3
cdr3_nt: TGTGCCACCGCCGGGGGTTACGAGCAGTACTTC
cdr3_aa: CATAGGYEQYF

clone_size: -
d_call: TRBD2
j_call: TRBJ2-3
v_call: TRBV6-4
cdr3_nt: TGTGCCAGCAGTGACTCGAGCGGGGGGGCCGCAGATACGCAGTATTTT
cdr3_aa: CASSDSSGGAADTQYF

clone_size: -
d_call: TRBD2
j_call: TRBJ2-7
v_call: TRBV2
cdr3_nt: TGTGCCAGCAGTGTCCTAGCGGCCTACGAGCAGTACTTC
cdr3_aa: CASSVLAAYEQYF

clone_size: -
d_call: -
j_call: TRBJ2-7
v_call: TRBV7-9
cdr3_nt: TGTGCCAGCCGGGACCCCCCACACTACGAGCAGTACTTC
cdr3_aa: CASRDPPHYEQYF

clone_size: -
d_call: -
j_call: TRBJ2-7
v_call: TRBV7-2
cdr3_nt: TGTGCCAGCAGCAAGATAGAACTGGGCTCCTACGAGCAGTACTTC
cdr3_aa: CASSKIELGSYEQYF

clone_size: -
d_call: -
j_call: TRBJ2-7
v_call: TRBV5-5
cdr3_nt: TGTGCCAGCAGGATACTAGGGGGCTACGAGCAGTACTTC
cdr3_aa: CASRILGGYEQYF

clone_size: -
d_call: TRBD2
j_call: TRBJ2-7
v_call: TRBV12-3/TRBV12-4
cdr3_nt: TGTGCCAGCAGTACCGTAGCGGGATCCTACCCCTACGAGCAGTACTTC
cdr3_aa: CASSTVAGSYPYEQYF

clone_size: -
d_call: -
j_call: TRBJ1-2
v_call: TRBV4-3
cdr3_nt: TGCGCCAGCAGCCAAGAGGTCCACTATGGCTACACCTTC
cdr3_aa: CASSQEVHYGYTF

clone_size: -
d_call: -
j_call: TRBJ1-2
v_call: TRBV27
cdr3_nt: TGTGCCAGCAGTTTACTGGCAGGGTCGGGCTACACCTTC
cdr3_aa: CASSLLAGSGYTF

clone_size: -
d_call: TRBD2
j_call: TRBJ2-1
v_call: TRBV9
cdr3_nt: TGTGCCAGCAGCGTAGCCCGAGCGACTAGCGGGCACTACAATGAGCAGTTCTTC
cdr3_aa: CASSVARATSGHYNEQFF

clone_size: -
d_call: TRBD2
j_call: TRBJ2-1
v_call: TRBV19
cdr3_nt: TGTGCCAGTAGTGATTCCTTAGCGGGCACCACCTACAATGAGCAGTTCTTC
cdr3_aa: CASSDSLAGTTYNEQFF

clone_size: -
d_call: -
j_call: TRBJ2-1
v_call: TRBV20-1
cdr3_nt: TGCAGTGCTAGAGGGGTAGGCAATGAGCAGTTCTTC
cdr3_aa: CSARGVGNEQFF

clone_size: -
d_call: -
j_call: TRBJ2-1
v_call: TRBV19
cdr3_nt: TGTGCCAGTAGGGGTGGGTCGAGCTCCTACAATGAGCAGTTCTTC
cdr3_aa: CASRGGSSSYNEQFF

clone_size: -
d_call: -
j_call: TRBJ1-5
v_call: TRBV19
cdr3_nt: TGTGCCAGTAGTATGGGACTTCAGCCCCAGCATTTT
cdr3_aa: CASSMGLQPQHF

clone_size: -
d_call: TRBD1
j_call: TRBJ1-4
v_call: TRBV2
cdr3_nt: TGTGCCAGCAGTGAAGGGACAGGGGGCATTGAAAAACTGTTTTTT
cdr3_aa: CASSEGTGGIEKLFF

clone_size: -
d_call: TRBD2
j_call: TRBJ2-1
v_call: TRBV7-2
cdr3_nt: TGTGCCAGCAGCTTAGGACTAGCGGGGGGAGCCTACAATGAGCAGTTCTTC
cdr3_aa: CASSLGLAGGAYNEQFF

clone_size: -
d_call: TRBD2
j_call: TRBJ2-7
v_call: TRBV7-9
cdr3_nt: TGTGCCAGCAGCTCCGCAGCTAGCGGGGCAGACTCCTACGAGCAGTACTTC
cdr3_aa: CASSSAASGADSYEQYF

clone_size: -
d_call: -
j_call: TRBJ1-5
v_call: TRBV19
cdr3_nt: TGTGCCAGTAATGGGCGGGGATGGGACAATCAGCCCCAGCATTTT
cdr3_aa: CASNGRGWDNQPQHF

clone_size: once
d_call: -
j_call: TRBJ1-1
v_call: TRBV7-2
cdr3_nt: TGTGCCAGCAGCTTAGTGGTTACGGGGGACACTGAAGCTTTCTTT
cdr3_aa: CASSLVVTGDTEAFF

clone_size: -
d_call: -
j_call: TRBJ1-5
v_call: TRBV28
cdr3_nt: TGTGCCAGCAGTTTAATTTTTCAGGGGAATCAGCCCCAGCATTTT
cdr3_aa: CASSLIFQGNQPQHF

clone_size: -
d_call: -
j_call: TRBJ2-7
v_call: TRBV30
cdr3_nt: TGTGCCTGGAGTGTCGGCCCCGCGGTAACCTACGAGCAGTACTTC
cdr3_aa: CAWSVGPAVTYEQYF

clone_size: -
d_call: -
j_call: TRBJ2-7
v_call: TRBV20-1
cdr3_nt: TGCAGTGCTAGGGTCCCTGAGGCTGGCTACGAGCAGTACTTC
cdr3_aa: CSARVPEAGYEQYF

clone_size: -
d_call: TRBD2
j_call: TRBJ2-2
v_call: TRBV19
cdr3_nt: TGTGCCAGTAGTACTCCTAGCGGGAGTATCGGGGAGCTGTTTTTT
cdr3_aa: CASSTPSGSIGELFF

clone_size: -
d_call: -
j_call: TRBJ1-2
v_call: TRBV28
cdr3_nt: TGTGCCAGCACACTCGGACGGGAGGATTGGGGCTACACCTTC
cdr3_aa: CASTLGREDWGYTF

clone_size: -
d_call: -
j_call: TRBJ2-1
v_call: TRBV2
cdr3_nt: TGTGCCAGCAGCAAGGGGGGAGAGCAGTTCTTC
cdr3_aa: CASSKGGEQFF

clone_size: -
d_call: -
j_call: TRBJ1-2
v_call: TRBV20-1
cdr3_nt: TGCAGTGCTGCTTACTATGGCTACACCTTC
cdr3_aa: CSAAYYGYTF

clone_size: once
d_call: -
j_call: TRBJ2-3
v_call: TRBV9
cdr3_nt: TGTGCCAGCAGCCCCCAGGGATCAATCGCAGATACGCAGTATTTT
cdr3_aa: CASSPQGSIADTQYF

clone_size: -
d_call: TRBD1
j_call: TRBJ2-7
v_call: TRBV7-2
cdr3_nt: TGTGCCAGCAGCTTTGGGACAGTGGGCTACGAGCAGTACTTC
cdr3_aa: CASSFGTVGYEQYF

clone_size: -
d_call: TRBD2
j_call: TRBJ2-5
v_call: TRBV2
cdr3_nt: TGTGCCAGAGCCCTTCCTAGCGGGCATCAAGAGACCCAGTACTTC
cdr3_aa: CARALPSGHQETQYF

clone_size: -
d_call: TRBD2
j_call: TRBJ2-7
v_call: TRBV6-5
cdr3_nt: TGTGCCAGCAGTTATCAGACTAGCGGGACCGAGCAGTACTTC
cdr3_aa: CASSYQTSGTEQYF

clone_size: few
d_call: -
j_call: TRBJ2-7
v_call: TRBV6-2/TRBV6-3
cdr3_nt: TGTGCCAGCACCGCTGGGGCCTACGAGCAGTACTTC
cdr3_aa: CASTAGAYEQYF

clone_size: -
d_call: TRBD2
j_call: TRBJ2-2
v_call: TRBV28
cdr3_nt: TGTGCCAGCAGAATCGGGACTAGCAGAACCGGGGAGCTGTTTTTT
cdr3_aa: CASRIGTSRTGELFF

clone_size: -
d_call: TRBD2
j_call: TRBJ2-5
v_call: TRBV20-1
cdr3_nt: TGCAGTGCTAGAGATCTAGCGGACAAGTACCAAGAGACCCAGTACTTC
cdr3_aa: CSARDLADKYQETQYF

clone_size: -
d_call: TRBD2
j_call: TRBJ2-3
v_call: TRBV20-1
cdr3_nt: TGCAGTGCTAGGGGACTAGCAACCCTCACAGATACGCAGTATTTT
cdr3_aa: CSARGLATLTDTQYF

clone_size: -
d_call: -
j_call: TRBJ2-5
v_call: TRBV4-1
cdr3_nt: TGCGCCAGCAGCCAAGGGATGGTAGCGGAGGAGACCCAGTACTTC
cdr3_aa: CASSQGMVAEETQYF